The clone carrying this TCR beta chain has a handful of counts. What it recognizes is unknown. This entry is derived from a study of blood T cells in healthy people across ages. Isolated PBMCs totaled at least 7 million in each sample. A second PCR of 7 to 11 cycles used a sample-barcoded 5' primer and a J-beta primer mix. TCRdb ran MiXCR on the 5' RACE reads and lists one entry per CDR3 protein. This table has around 1.5 million distinct CDR3 sequences, roughly 40% appearing once. Study-level results: The recorded TCR beta diversity per million T cells decreased in a roughly linear manner with age.

V dropped 5 bases and J dropped 0; count of bases not matched to a gene: 3. Germline V CDR1 and CDR2: ENHRY, SYGVKD. This CDR3 spans 14 amino acids. This clonotype was sampled from a woman younger than 35 in good health. The chain recombines TRBV10-3 with TRBJ1-2; 7 bases are a match to TRBD1. Sequencing was done on a sample of blood. The CDR3 here is CAISRDRANYGYTF. In DNA, the CDR3 is TGTGCCATCAGTCGCGACAGGGCTAACTATGGCTACACCTTC.